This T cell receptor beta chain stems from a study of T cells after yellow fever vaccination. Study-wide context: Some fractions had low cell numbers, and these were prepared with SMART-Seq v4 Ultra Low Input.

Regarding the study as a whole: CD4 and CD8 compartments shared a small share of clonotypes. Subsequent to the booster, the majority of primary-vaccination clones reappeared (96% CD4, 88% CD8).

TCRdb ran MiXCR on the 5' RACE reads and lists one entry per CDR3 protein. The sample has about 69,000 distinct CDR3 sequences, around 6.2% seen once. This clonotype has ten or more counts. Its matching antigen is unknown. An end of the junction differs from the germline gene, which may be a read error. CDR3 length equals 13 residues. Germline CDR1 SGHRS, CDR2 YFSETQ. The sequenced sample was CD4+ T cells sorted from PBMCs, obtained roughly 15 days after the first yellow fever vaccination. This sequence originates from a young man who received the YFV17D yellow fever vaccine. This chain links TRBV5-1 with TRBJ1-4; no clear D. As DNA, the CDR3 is TGCGCCAGCAGCTTGTTAACACCAGAAATACTGTTTTTT. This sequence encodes CASSLLTPEILFF.